These 27 T cell receptor beta chains share one sample of origin, sequenced in a study of shared clonotypes between healthy human individuals. The repertoire was sequenced with immunoSEQ multiplex PCR; TCRdb's copy has only in-frame clones and lacks some. The sample has 2 million to 3 million clones, 80% to 95% seen once. The sample taken for sequencing was naive CD4+ T cells from PBMCs. The subset was: CD45RA+ positively selected. The receptor source for this set is a man aged 18 to 30 in good health. Some clones in this sample may be carry-over from other donors' samples.

The V gene is TRBV5-1, the J gene TRBJ2-2; D may match TRBD1 or TRBD2 (5 bases each). Trimming removed 0 bases from V and 4 bases from J, with 13 bases in between. Per the germline V gene, CDR1 is SGHRS and CDR2 is YFSETQ. This CDR3 spans 16 amino acids. CDR3 in DNA: TGCGCCAGCAGCTTGGGGGGGTCACTCTTCACCGGGGAGCTGTTTTTT. Amino acids: CASSLGGSLFTGELFF.

J is TRBJ2-3 and V is TRBV28; D is undetermined. Trimming shortened V by 6 bases and J by 2 bases, and 12 bases separated the two germline ends. This CDR3 contains 14 residues. In germline, CDR1 is MDHEN, CDR2 SYDVKM. CDR3 residues: CASSEPGATDTQYF. In nucleotides, the CDR3 is TGTGCCAGCAGCGAGCCGGGCGCCACAGATACGCAGTATTTT.

The rearrangement uses TRBV27 and TRBJ1-3, with no clear D. The CDR3 extends over 15 amino acids. Germline CDR1 MNHEY, CDR2 SMNVEV (reference sequence). V shed 5 bases and J shed 2 bases, with 13 bases lying between them. CDR3 nucleotide sequence: TGTGCCAGCAGTCTGAACCCGGCTCCTGGAAACACCATATATTTT. Amino acids: CASSLNPAPGNTIYF.

The chain joins TRBV30 to TRBJ2-2, with D possibly matching TRBD2 (6 bases). The CDR3 is 16 amino acids. V shed 3 bases and J shed 5 bases, with 19 bases lying between them. CDR1 GTSNPN and CDR2 SVGIG come from the germline V gene (reference sequence). The CDR3 reads CAWSSSRGAGTGELFF. The CDR3 coding sequence is TGTGCCTGGAGCTCCTCCCGCGGGGCTGGGACCGGGGAGCTGTTTTTT.

J is TRBJ2-4 and V is TRBV6-1; 9 bases line up with TRBD1. Per the germline V gene, CDR1 is MNHNS and CDR2 is SASEGT. The CDR3 sequence is 18 residues long. V was clipped by 4 bases and J by 1 base; unmatched bases: 11. The chain's CDR3 is CASSARDRGFAAKNIQYF. The CDR3 DNA follows: TGTGCCAGCAGTGCGCGTGACAGGGGGTTCGCGGCCAAAAACATTCAGTACTTC.

The CDR3 nucleotides are TGTGCCAGCCTGCCAGACAGGAACGGCTACACCTTC. As protein: CASLPDRNGYTF. This chain links TRBV2 with TRBJ1-2; tentatively, D is TRBD1 (6 bases). The CDR3 length is 12 residues. The germline V gene has CDR1 SNHLY and CDR2 FYNNEI. V shed 8 bases and J shed 8 bases, with 15 bases lying between them.

V is TRBV18 and J is TRBJ2-5, with no clear D. Trimming pared 2 bases from V and 5 bases from J, leaving 9 bases between. The CDR3 is 13 residues long. CDR1 is KGHSH, CDR2 LQKENI, per germline. The CDR3 coding sequence is TGTGCCAGCTCACCAGGATTTGGGGAGACCCAGTACTTC. This translates into CASSPGFGETQYF.

This chain joins TRBV27 and TRBJ2-2; 14 positions agree with TRBD2. The germline CDR1 and CDR2 sequences are MNHEY and SMNVEV (reference sequence). Trimming removed 4 bases from V and 1 base from J; junction bases left unmatched: 8. The CDR3 extends over 19 amino acids. Written as DNA, the CDR3 is TGTGCCAGCAGTTCCCCGGGACTAGCGGGAGATCAGAACACCGGGGAGCTGTTTTTT. This sequence encodes CASSSPGLAGDQNTGELFF.

The J gene is TRBJ1-2, the V gene TRBV11-2, with D tentatively TRBD1 (5 bases). CDR3 length: 15 amino acids. Trimming left V 1 base short and J 4 bases short, with 13 bases between. Per the germline V gene, CDR1 is SGHAT and CDR2 is FQNNGV. The CDR3 bases are TGTGCCAGCAGCTTAGTCCAGGGAGGCAGCTATGGCTACACCTTC. It translates to CASSLVQGGSYGYTF.

This chain links TRBV7-3 with TRBJ2-2, with D tentatively TRBD1 (6 bases). Trimming stripped 5 bases from V and 3 bases from J, with 16 bases between. The CDR3 contains 16 residues. In germline, CDR1 is SGHTA, CDR2 FQGTGA. This chain's CDR3 is CASSKGVADYTGELFF. The CDR3 nucleotides read TGTGCCAGCAGCAAGGGGGTCGCGGACTACACCGGGGAGCTGTTTTTT.

This rearrangement joins TRBV7-8 to TRBJ1-5, with 9 nucleotides matching TRBD1. CDR1 is SGHVS, CDR2 FQNEAQ, per germline. The CDR3 is 17 amino acids. Losses at the gene ends were 4 bases for V and 6 bases for J; bases not matched to a gene: 13. CDR3 nucleotides: TGTGCCAGCAGCTCTATGGGGACAGGGCCCTTAGGTCAGCCCCAGCATTTT. It yields the protein CASSSMGTGPLGQPQHF.

The rearrangement uses TRBV28 and TRBJ2-3; tentative D call: TRBD2 (5 bases). Germline V CDR1 and CDR2: MDHEN, SYDVKM. This CDR3 is built from 20 residues. Trimming removed 5 bases from V and 0 bases from J, with 27 bases in between. The CDR3 DNA reads TGTGCCAGCAGTGGCCTGCGAGCGGTGCCTAGCCCTTTCAGCACAGATACGCAGTATTTT. Encoded protein: CASSGLRAVPSPFSTDTQYF.

The chain uses TRBV6-7 and TRBJ2-7, with a tentative D call TRBD1 (5 bases). Being an ORF, TRBV6-7 has a function that is uncertain. V lost 2 bases, J lost 3 bases, and 17 bases lay in between. This CDR3 region has 16 residues. The CDR3 loop reads CASSYIMARVNYEQYF. The CDR3 bases are TGTGCCAGCAGTTACATCATGGCCAGGGTGAACTACGAGCAGTACTTC.

The V call is TRBV28, the J call TRBJ1-2; 7 positions agree with TRBD1. The ends lost 6 bases at V and 6 bases at J; junction bases unmatched: 7. Germline CDR1 and CDR2: MDHEN and SYDVKM. The CDR3 loop spans 13 amino acids. This chain's CDR3 is CASRIQGYHGYTF. CDR3 nucleotide sequence: TGTGCCAGCAGGATACAGGGGTACCATGGCTACACCTTC.

The rearrangement uses TRBV5-4 and TRBJ2-3; 7 positions match TRBD1. V dropped 6 bases and J dropped 5; count of bases not matched to a gene: 12. Germline CDR1 and CDR2: SGHNT and YYREEE (reference sequence). The CDR3 is 15 amino acids. The CDR3 spells CASTSGQTKGDTQYF. The CDR3 bases are TGTGCCAGCACCTCGGGACAGACCAAGGGAGATACGCAGTATTTT.

This rearrangement joins TRBV14 to TRBJ1-1, with D possibly being TRBD1 (6 bases). Trimming took off 1 base at V and 10 bases at J, with 13 bases between the two ends. This CDR3 contains 13 residues. Germline CDR1 reads SGHDN; CDR2 reads FVKESK. The CDR3 here is CASSQGRGAGAFF. The CDR3 DNA sequence: TGTGCCAGCAGCCAAGGTAGGGGGGCTGGAGCTTTCTTT.

The chain recombines TRBV6-1 with TRBJ2-3, with a weak D call TRBD1 (6 bases). This CDR3 has 14 amino acids. Germline V gene data show CDR1 as MNHNS and CDR2 as SASEGT. Trimming shortened V by 7 bases and J by 4 bases, and 15 bases separated the two germline ends. CDR3 amino acids: CASIPPGVPDTQYF. As DNA, the CDR3 is TGTGCCAGCATCCCGCCAGGGGTGCCAGATACGCAGTATTTT.

Comment on this clone: Other DNA sequences from this sample encode an identical CDR3 as well. The genes are TRBV11-3 and TRBJ2-7; unclear D gene. V was cut by 1 base and J by 1 base, with 5 bases left in between. Germline V lookup: CDR1 SGHNT, CDR2 YENEEA. The CDR3 extends over 13 amino acids. DNA for the CDR3: TGTGCCAGCAGCTTAGGCCCGTCCTACGAGCAGTACTTC. Its protein is CASSLGPSYEQYF.

The V gene is TRBV2, the J gene TRBJ2-7, with D possibly TRBD1 on 6 matching bases. The V gene lost 3 bases and the J gene lost 4 bases, with 10 bases spanning the gap. The CDR3 is 13 amino acids. Germline values: CDR1 SNHLY, CDR2 FYNNEI. The CDR3 DNA sequence: TGTGCCAGCAGTGACAGGGGCGAGTACGAGCAGTACTTC. Translating gives CASSDRGEYEQYF. Filled out from reference TRBV2 and TRBJ2-7, the complete variable domain reads EPEVTQTPSHQVTQMGQEVILRCVPISNHLYFYWYRQILGQKVEFLVSFYNNEISEKSEIFDDQFSVERPDGSNFTLKIRSTKLEDSAMYFCASSDRGEYEQYFGPGTRLTVT.

V and J are TRBV7-9 and TRBJ2-7; tentatively, D is TRBD1 (6 bases). This CDR3 spans 13 amino acids. Trimming removed 5 bases from V and 5 bases from J, with 13 bases in between. Germline CDR1 SEHNR, CDR2 FQNEAQ (reference sequence). Here the CDR3 DNA reads TGTGCCAGCAGCAATCAGGGGAGCCACGAGCAGTACTTC. As protein: CASSNQGSHEQYF.

The sample holds one count of this clone. The chain is built from TRBV5-1 and TRBJ2-7, with 8 nucleotides matching TRBD1. Per germline, CDR1 SGHRS and CDR2 YFSETQ. Trimming at V came to 3 bases and at J to 3 bases, leaving 8 bases not matched to a gene. The CDR3 sequence is 15 residues long. The CDR3 DNA sequence: TGCGCCAGCAGCTCCGACAGGGGCGCCCACTACGAGCAGTACTTC. Translated: CASSSDRGAHYEQYF.

This clone was seen only a few times. J is TRBJ1-2 and V is TRBV2; a possible D gene is TRBD1 (5 bases). V lost 7 bases, J lost 6 bases, and 15 bases lay in between. CDR1 and CDR2 from the germline V gene are SNHLY and FYNNEI. This CDR3 has 13 residues. Here the CDR3 DNA reads TGTGCCAGCAATTCTGTCAGGGTGGATGGCTACACCTTC. Translated: CASNSVRVDGYTF.

This chain uses TRBV2 with TRBJ1-5; TRBD1 agrees at 7 bases. The length of the CDR3 is 15 residues. V shed 4 bases, J shed 4 bases, and the junction held 7 bases outside the gene matches. Germline V CDR1 and CDR2: SNHLY, FYNNEI. The CDR3 coding sequence is TGTGCCAGCAGTGGTCGCAGGGGGAATAATCAGCCCCAGCATTTT. It encodes CASSGRRGNNQPQHF.

The sample holds one count of this clone. The rearrangement joins TRBV5-1 to TRBJ1-3; D is unresolved. Germline-derived CDR1 and CDR2 are SGHRS and YFSETQ. This CDR3 region has 16 residues. The ends were cut back, 0 bases at V and 0 bases at J, with 10 bases in the middle. The CDR3 protein is CASSLDLAHSGNTIYF. The CDR3 DNA sequence: TGCGCCAGCAGCTTGGACCTCGCCCACTCTGGAAACACCATATATTTT.

Only one count was recorded for this clone. The chain uses TRBV5-6 and TRBJ2-7; D may be TRBD2 (7 bases). Germline values: CDR1 SGHDT, CDR2 YYEEEE. Trimming pared 4 bases from V and 1 base from J, leaving 24 bases between. This CDR3 region has 18 residues. CDR3 nucleotide sequence: TGTGCCAGCAGCCGACCTCTCCCCGGGGGGCGCACTTCCTACGAGCAGTACTTC. Protein: CASSRPLPGGRTSYEQYF.

In this sample, this clone turned up once. This chain uses TRBV5-4 with TRBJ2-4, with D possibly TRBD2 on 6 matching bases. The CDR3 contains 15 residues. Germline assignment: CDR1 SGHNT and CDR2 YYREEE (reference sequence). Trimming removed 4 bases from V and 5 bases from J, with 16 bases in between. Here the CDR3 reads CASSGAGLKENIQYF. The CDR3 nucleotides read TGTGCCAGCAGCGGAGCGGGTCTAAAAGAAAACATTCAGTACTTC.

This chain joins TRBV5-4 and TRBJ2-2; unclear D gene. Germline CDR1 reads SGHNT; CDR2 reads YYREEE (reference sequence). The CDR3 is made up of 16 amino acids. Trimming pared 1 base from V and 0 bases from J, leaving 10 bases between. CDR3 amino acids: CASSLISGANTGELFF. In DNA, the CDR3 is TGTGCCAGCAGCTTGATTTCGGGTGCGAACACCGGGGAGCTGTTTTTT. Variable domain in full (rest from reference TRBV5-4 and TRBJ2-2): ETGVTQSPTHLIKTRGQQVTLRCSSQSGHNTVSWYQQALGQGPQFIFQYYREEENGRGNFPPRFSGLQFPNYSSELNVNALELDDSALYLCASSLISGANTGELFFGEGSRLTVL.